One sample yielded the 15 T cell receptor beta chains listed below, sequenced in a study of T-cell reconstitution after alpha-beta-depleted transplantation in children. The TCRbeta library was prepared with unique molecular identifiers. TCRdb passed the PCR reads through MiXCR, listing each CDR3 protein once. The data contain approximately 630,000 distinct CDR3 sequences, under 15% of them seen just once; the ten biggest clones take up 0.79%. Sequencing used PBMCs, obtained before TCRalphabeta/CD19-depleted stem cell transplant. The receptors shown here come from a girl aged 2 to 9 with congenital amegakaryocytic thrombocytopenia, due to receive a stem cell transplant.

This clonotype occurred many times. The chain recombines TRBV20-1 with TRBJ2-5, with 11 bases fitting TRBD2. Per germline, CDR1 DFQATT and CDR2 SNEGSKA (reference sequence). The junction had 0 bases not matched to a gene; V was cut back by 2 bases and J by 4 bases. CDR3 length: 13 amino acids. Written as DNA, the CDR3 is TGCAGTGCTAGACTAGCGGGAGGAGAGACCCAGTACTTC. As protein: CSARLAGGETQYF.

This clonotype was found many times. V usage is TRBV20-1 and J usage is TRBJ2-1, with D possibly TRBD2 on 6 matching bases. The CDR3 is 17 amino acids. Germline V gene lookup returns CDR1 DFQATT and CDR2 SNEGSKA (reference sequence). Trimming shortened V by 2 bases and J by 3 bases, and 20 bases separated the two germline ends. The CDR3 protein is CSARSFASQEGYNEQFF. The CDR3 DNA is TGCAGTGCTAGAAGCTTCGCATCTCAGGAGGGCTACAATGAGCAGTTCTTC.

In its sample, this clonotype was seen a few times. CDR3 in amino acids: CASSLGSENSYEQYF. CDR3 nucleotides: TGTGCCAGCAGTTTAGGTAGCGAGAACTCCTACGAGCAGTACTTC. V gene TRBV28 combines with J gene TRBJ2-7; D may be TRBD2 (5 bases). Deletions cut 2 bases from V and 0 bases from J, with 11 bases between. This CDR3 is built from 15 residues. Germline-derived CDR1 and CDR2 are MDHEN and SYDVKM.

This clonotype was observed a handful of times. J is TRBJ2-3 and V is TRBV5-5; possible D gene TRBD2, 5 bases. Germline values: CDR1 SGHKS, CDR2 YYEKEE (reference sequence). The CDR3 sequence is 16 residues long. The V gene lost 2 bases and the J gene lost 0 bases, with 13 bases spanning the gap. CDR3 protein: CASSFWERGSTDTQYF. The CDR3 bases are TGTGCCAGCAGCTTTTGGGAGCGAGGGAGCACAGATACGCAGTATTTT. The complete variable domain, with remaining parts taken from reference TRBV5-5 and TRBJ2-3, reads DAGVTQSPTHLIKTRGQQVTLRCSPISGHKSVSWYQQVLGQGPQFIFQYYEKEERGRGNFPDRFSARQFPNYSSELNVNALLLGDSALYLCASSFWERGSTDTQYFGPGTRLTVL.

This clonotype was observed a few times. The V and J genes are TRBV10-3 and TRBJ2-3, with 9 bases fitting TRBD1. Germline values: CDR1 ENHRY, CDR2 SYGVKD. CDR3 length: 17 amino acids. V shed 2 bases and J 7 bases; nucleotides not matched to a gene: 13. Here the CDR3 reads CAISEMGQGKRPNTQYF. In DNA form, the CDR3 reads TGTGCCATCAGTGAGATGGGACAGGGAAAAAGACCTAATACGCAGTATTTT.

This clonotype was observed many times. V usage is TRBV12-3 or TRBV12-4 and J usage is TRBJ1-4, with 7 nucleotides matching TRBD1. The V segment lost 8 bases and the J segment 3 bases; nucleotides outside the gene matches: 3. The CDR3 contains 13 residues. The CDR3 spells CASLDRANEKLFF. The CDR3 DNA is TGTGCCAGCCTCGACAGGGCTAATGAAAAACTGTTTTTT.

V and J are TRBV2 and TRBJ2-7; either TRBD1 or TRBD2 may fit D (5 bases each). V gave up 6 bases and J gave up 6 bases, with 21 bases separating them. CDR3 size: 15 residues. CDR1 is SNHLY and CDR2 is FYNNEI in the germline V gene. In DNA form, the CDR3 reads TGTGCCAGCAGAAAATCCTCGGGGCTAGGAATCGAGCAGTACTTC. Translation gives CASRKSSGLGIEQYF.

This chain uses TRBV5-6 with TRBJ2-1; D gene uncertain. CDR1 SGHDT and CDR2 YYEEEE come from the germline V gene. The CDR3 runs to 16 residues. The germline V and J ends were trimmed by 0 bases and 1 base, with 11 bases remaining between them. CDR3 DNA: TGTGCCAGCAGCTTGGGAATGGCCCCATCCTACAATGAGCAGTTCTTC. Translating it yields CASSLGMAPSYNEQFF.

The V and J genes are TRBV3-1 and TRBJ2-3, with TRBD2 matching over 7 bases. Germline-derived CDR1 and CDR2 are LGHDT and YNNKEL (reference sequence). With V trimmed by 4 bases and J by 2 bases, 12 bases remained unmatched. The CDR3 sequence is 17 residues long. The CDR3 DNA reads as TGTGCCAGCAGCCTACTAGCGTTGGGAGGGGACACAGATACGCAGTATTTT. Residues: CASSLLALGGDTDTQYF.

This chain connects TRBV5-1 to TRBJ2-1; the match to TRBD1 covers 8 bases. With V trimmed by 0 bases and J by 8 bases, 10 bases remained unmatched. The CDR3 is made up of 16 amino acids. Germline-derived CDR1 and CDR2 are SGHRS and YFSETQ. The CDR3: CASSLAGTGGDHEQFF. For the CDR3, the DNA is TGCGCCAGCAGCTTGGCCGGTACAGGGGGAGATCATGAGCAGTTCTTC.

This clonotype was seen ten or more times. The chain employs TRBV9 and TRBJ2-1; 8 positions agree with TRBD2. Per germline, CDR1 SGDLS and CDR2 YYNGEE. J was trimmed by 3 bases and V by 3 bases; bases with no gene match: 8. CDR3 size: 16 residues. The CDR3 sequence: CASSAVSGAFYNEQFF. The CDR3 DNA sequence: TGTGCCAGCAGCGCTGTTAGCGGGGCTTTCTACAATGAGCAGTTCTTC. The full variable domain, rest sourced from reference TRBV9 and TRBJ2-1, is DSGVTQTPKHLITATGQRVTLRCSPRSGDLSVYWYQQSLDQGLQFLIQYYNGEERAKGNILERFSAQQFPDLHSELNLSSLELGDSALYFCASSAVSGAFYNEQFFGPGTRLTVL.

The chain joins TRBV5-1 to TRBJ2-7, with D tentatively TRBD1 or TRBD2 (5 bases each). Germline assignment: CDR1 SGHRS and CDR2 YFSETQ. The CDR3 is 14 amino acids. Trimming removed 7 bases from V and 4 bases from J, with 18 bases in between. This CDR3 is CASRRDGTGYEQYF. CDR3 in DNA: TGCGCCAGCCGCAGAGACGGGACGGGATACGAGCAGTACTTC.

With regard to this clonotype: It may be a read error: a sequence one base away is much more abundant. The chain is built from TRBV5-1 and TRBJ2-1; 8 positions agree with TRBD1. The germline V gene encodes CDR1 SGHRS and CDR2 YFSETQ. This CDR3 has 15 residues. The DNA for the CDR3 is TGCGCCAGCAGCTTGGATACCAGGGGGCAAAATGAGCAGATCTTC. Its translation is CASSLDTRGQNEQIF.

This clonotype was seen repeatedly, ten times or more. The chain couples TRBV5-1 to TRBJ2-1; 9 bases align to TRBD2. Trimming removed 0 bases from V and 4 bases from J; junction bases left unmatched: 2. Per germline, CDR1 SGHRS and CDR2 YFSETQ. The CDR3 runs 15 residues. Here the CDR3 DNA reads TGCGCCAGCAGCTTGGAGGCGGGAGGGTACAATGAGCAGTTCTTC. Translating it yields CASSLEAGGYNEQFF.

This sequence joins TRBV7-9 and TRBJ2-7, with a possible D match to TRBD2 (8 bases). Between the trimmed V and J ends, which lost 6 bases and 2 bases, there was a span of 17 bases. The CDR3 spans 15 residues. The V gene's germline CDR1 is SEHNR and CDR2 FQNEAQ (reference sequence). In nucleotides, the CDR3 is TGTGCCAGCAGGCCAGGGGGGACTAGAGCCTACGAGCAGTACTTC. Translating it yields CASRPGGTRAYEQYF. The whole variable domain, filled in from reference TRBV7-9 and TRBJ2-7, reads DTGVSQNPRHKITKRGQNVTFRCDPISEHNRLYWYRQTLGQGPEFLTYFQNEAQLEKSRLLSDRFSAERPKGSFSTLEIQRTEQGDSAMYLCASRPGGTRAYEQYFGPGTRLTVT.